What follows are 9 T cell receptor beta chains derived from one specimen sequenced in a study of blood T cell repertoires in COVID-19. TCRdb keeps only in-frame clones here, not all; method: immunoSEQ multiplex PCR. The table shows 85,000 to 100,000 clones, with 70% to 80% occurring only once. Sequenced input: peripheral blood. All receptors derive from a human donor in a cohort sampled during active COVID-19.

This rearrangement joins TRBV13 to TRBJ1-1, with D possibly matching TRBD1 (5 bases). CDR1 is PRHDT and CDR2 is FYEKMQ in the germline V gene (reference sequence). The CDR3 contains 13 residues. V was clipped by 5 bases and J by 11 bases, with 18 bases between them. The CDR3 spells CASSEQVGGEAFF. CDR3 nucleotide sequence: TGTGCCAGCAGCGAACAAGTTGGAGGGGAGGCTTTCTTT.

The rearrangement uses TRBV3-1 (or the pseudogene TRBV3-2) and TRBJ2-1, with 14 bases identical to TRBD2. Germline lookup yields CDR1 LGHDT and CDR2 YNNKEL (reference sequence). This CDR3 has 16 amino acids. Unmatched junction bases numbered 7, after V lost 4 bases and J lost 8 bases. CDR3 nucleotide sequence: TGTGCCAGCAGCCTCTTAGGACTAGCGGGAGGACATGAGCAGTTCTTC. Protein product: CASSLLGLAGGHEQFF.

This chain joins TRBV7-9 and TRBJ2-3; 7 bases match TRBD2. The CDR3 extends over 14 amino acids. V shed 5 bases and J 6 bases; nucleotides not matched to a gene: 8. Germline assignment: CDR1 SEHNR and CDR2 FQNEAQ (reference sequence). The CDR3 DNA follows: TGTGCCAGCAGCCCCCCTCTGGGAGGGGATACGCAGTATTTT. It is translated as CASSPPLGGDTQYF.

The rearrangement uses TRBV28 and TRBJ2-5; 10 bases match TRBD1. The CDR3 is made up of 14 amino acids. Germline trimming cut 6 bases from V and 5 bases from J; bases unmatched to any gene: 6. The germline V gene encodes CDR1 MDHEN and CDR2 SYDVKM. CDR3 DNA sequence: TGTGCCAGCAGAGAGGACAGGGGGGGGGAGACCCAGTACTTC. It encodes CASREDRGGETQYF.

The chain couples TRBV5-4 to TRBJ2-7; 15 nucleotides match TRBD2. Germline assignment: CDR1 SGHNT and CDR2 YYREEE (reference sequence). There are 18 residues in the CDR3. V lost 0 bases and J lost 4; bases outside the gene matches: 8. The CDR3 is CASSLGGLAGGGGYEQYF. The CDR3 DNA sequence: TGTGCCAGCAGCTTGGGGGGACTAGCGGGAGGTGGAGGTTACGAGCAGTACTTC.

The chain joins TRBV4-3 to TRBJ2-7; possibly TRBD2 for D (5 bases). Trimming removed 2 bases from V and 0 bases from J, with 20 bases in between. CDR1 is LGHNA and CDR2 is YSLEER in the germline V gene. The CDR3 is 18 amino acids. In nucleotides, the CDR3 is TGCGCCAGCAGCCAACTCAAGGCGGGTGACACCGACTCCTACGAGCAGTACTTC. Amino acids: CASSQLKAGDTDSYEQYF.

The chain employs TRBV4-3 and TRBJ2-1, with 9 nucleotides matching TRBD2. Germline CDR1 and CDR2: LGHNA and YSLEER. CDR3 length: 17 amino acids. V lost 4 bases to trimming and J lost 0 bases; unmatched junction nucleotides: 7. CDR3 nucleotide sequence: TGCGCCAGCAGCCGGCGGGAGGGGGTTAACTCCTACAATGAGCAGTTCTTC. Encoded protein: CASSRREGVNSYNEQFF.

V gene TRBV14 combines with J gene TRBJ2-1, with a possible D match to TRBD2 (5 bases). The CDR3 runs to 13 residues. The ends were cut back, 4 bases at V and 8 bases at J, with 12 bases in the middle. CDR1 and CDR2 (germline): SGHDN, FVKESK. The CDR3 DNA follows: TGTGCCAGCAGCCCCCTCCGGGGTGATGAGCAGTTCTTC. It yields the protein CASSPLRGDEQFF.

The rearrangement links TRBV3-1 (or the pseudogene TRBV3-2) to TRBJ1-6, with D possibly TRBD1 on 6 matching bases. Trimming shortened V by 1 base and J by 4 bases, and 26 bases separated the two germline ends. Germline loops: CDR1 LGHDT, CDR2 YNNKEL (reference sequence). The CDR3 consists of 21 residues. The CDR3 DNA follows: TGTGCCAGCAGCCAAGTGGGGGTGACAGGCCCCAGTTACGAATATAATTCACCCCTCCACTTT. This encodes CASSQVGVTGPSYEYNSPLHF.